What follows are 11 T cell receptor beta chains derived from one specimen sequenced in a study of blood T cell repertoires in COVID-19. Some clones are missing from TCRdb's copy, which holds only in-frame ones; the method was immunoSEQ multiplex PCR. Here the sample spans 290,000 or so clones, around nine tenths being singletons. Sequencing used peripheral blood. Receptor source: a man aged 65-85 years with acute or convalescent COVID-19.

The rearrangement uses TRBV12-3 or TRBV12-4 and TRBJ2-5; tentative D call: TRBD2 (6 bases). V was shortened by 6 bases and J by 9 bases, with 17 bases between the two germline ends. The CDR3 has 13 amino acids. CDR3 coding DNA: TGTGCCAGCAGGCCGGGACTCCTGGAGGCCCAGTACTTC. Protein product: CASRPGLLEAQYF.

This clone has only one observation. This chain connects TRBV27 to TRBJ1-6; D is unclear. The CDR3 consists of 15 residues. Germline CDR1 MNHEY, CDR2 SMNVEV (reference sequence). V lost 7 bases and J 9 bases, leaving 19 bases between the germline ends. The CDR3 spells CASKPPGSWASPLHF. CDR3 sequence (DNA): TGTGCCAGCAAGCCCCCGGGAAGCTGGGCTTCACCCCTCCACTTT.

CDR3 DNA: TGTGCCATCAGTGAGCGGGACAGGGGTGAGGAAAAACTGTTTTTT. Translated: CAISERDRGEEKLFF. This chain connects TRBV10-3 to TRBJ1-4; 10 bases fit TRBD1. Looked up from germline, CDR1 is ENHRY and CDR2 is SYGVKD. This CDR3 is built from 15 residues. With 2 bases clipped from V and 8 bases from J, the junction kept 5 bases outside the gene matches.

As DNA, the CDR3 is TGTGCCAGCAGTTTCGCAGGGGATGCCGTGGAGAACACCGGGGAGCTGTTTTTT. It is translated as CASSFAGDAVENTGELFF. The V call is TRBV27, the J call TRBJ2-2, with D possibly TRBD1 on 6 matching bases. Germline loops: CDR1 MNHEY, CDR2 SMNVEV (reference sequence). There are 18 residues in the CDR3. With 3 bases removed from V and 1 base from J, the gap between germline ends came to 18 bases.

The chain links TRBV4-3 to TRBJ2-3, with TRBD2 matching over 10 bases. The CDR3 is 18 residues long. The germline CDR1 and CDR2 sequences are LGHNA and YSLEER. The V segment lost 3 bases and the J segment 1 base; nucleotides outside the gene matches: 10. CDR3 bases: TGCGCCAGCAGCCAGCGGCTAGCGGGGGAAGAAGGCACAGATACGCAGTATTTT. It yields the protein CASSQRLAGEEGTDTQYF.

V gene TRBV5-1 combines with J gene TRBJ2-5, with 10 bases fitting TRBD2. The CDR3 runs 17 residues. V lost 0 bases to trimming and J lost 4 bases; unmatched junction nucleotides: 9. Germline CDR1 SGHRS, CDR2 YFSETQ. CDR3 sequence: CASSLGFLTSGVETQYF. The CDR3 bases are TGCGCCAGCAGCTTGGGTTTTCTAACTAGCGGGGTAGAGACCCAGTACTTC.

V usage is TRBV18 and J usage is TRBJ2-1; D unresolved. This CDR3 has 15 amino acids. CDR1 is KGHSH, CDR2 LQKENI, per germline. Trimming cost V 5 bases and J 4 bases, with 15 bases left between them. CDR3 in amino acids: CASSTGVSSYNEQFF. The CDR3, as DNA: TGTGCCAGCTCAACCGGAGTGTCCTCTTACAATGAGCAGTTCTTC. Together with reference TRBV18 and TRBJ2-1, the CDR3 gives the full variable domain: NAGVMQNPRHLVRRRGQEARLRCSPMKGHSHVYWYRQLPEEGLKFMVYLQKENIIDESGMPKERFSAEFPKEGPSILRIQQVVRGDSAAYFCASSTGVSSYNEQFFGPGTRLTVL.

This chain connects TRBV2 to TRBJ1-6; D gene uncertain. The CDR3 runs to 15 residues. Looked up from germline, CDR1 is SNHLY and CDR2 is FYNNEI. Trimming stripped 4 bases from V and 7 bases from J, with 14 bases between. DNA of the CDR3: TGTGCCAGCAGTGTAGGTGCAGCGCTAAATTCACCCCTCCACTTT. It codes for CASSVGAALNSPLHF.

This chain connects TRBV28 to TRBJ2-1, with D possibly TRBD2 on 6 matching bases. This CDR3 spans 16 amino acids. Trimming took off 6 bases at V and 4 bases at J, with 19 bases between the two ends. Germline V lookup: CDR1 MDHEN, CDR2 SYDVKM. The CDR3 nucleotides read TGTGCCAGCAGCACCCCGGGGACGGCGGGGTACAATGAGCAGTTCTTC. It yields the protein CASSTPGTAGYNEQFF.

The chain has TRBV5-4 and TRBJ1-1; the D gene is possibly TRBD1 (6 bases). Trimming shortened V by 0 bases and J by 0 bases, and 9 bases separated the two germline ends. The CDR3 consists of 15 residues. Germline assignment: CDR1 SGHNT and CDR2 YYREEE (reference sequence). The CDR3 DNA sequence: TGTGCCAGCAGCTTGGCACAGGGCATGAACACTGAAGCTTTCTTT. As protein: CASSLAQGMNTEAFF.

This chain links TRBV19 with TRBJ1-5, with a tentative D call TRBD1 (5 bases). Germline V gene data show CDR1 as LNHDA and CDR2 as SQIVND (reference sequence). The CDR3 is 15 amino acids. Trimming left V 5 bases short and J 4 bases short, with 15 bases between. DNA of the CDR3: TGTGCCAGTAGTCATAGACAGCGGGGGAATCAGCCCCAGCATTTT. This sequence encodes CASSHRQRGNQPQHF.